This paragraph reports one T cell receptor (beta chain). Trimming took 4 bases from V and 4 from J, leaving 15 bases between them. Germline V gene data show CDR1 as SGHRS and CDR2 as YFSETQ. The CDR3 covers 16 residues. The sample originates from a study of blood T cell repertoires in COVID-19. TCRdb's table, derived via immunoSEQ multiplex PCR, lists solely in-frame clones and lacks some. Of around 140,000 clones detected, roughly 90% appear once; the ten largest clones hold roughly 2.2%. This chain connects TRBV5-1 to TRBJ2-6; tentatively, D is TRBD2 (6 bases). The clonotype was recovered from a man aged 70 or older with active COVID-19. Sequences were obtained from peripheral blood. In nucleotides, the CDR3 is TGCGCCAGCAGCCCCCTGGCGGGGAGAGGGGCCAACGTCCTGACTTTC. Translated: CASSPLAGRGANVLTF.